These 10 T cell receptor beta chains were sequenced from one sample in a study of regulatory T cells in long-lasting Graves disease. Researchers made TCR beta libraries by using iRepertoire HTBI primers and running Arm-PCR on CDR3 regions. Each CDR3 protein gets one entry after TCRdb re-called the multiplex PCR reads with MiXCR. Of under 350,000 distinct CDR3 sequences in the sample, 22% were seen once. The time point: persistent/refractory GD, antithyroid drugs over 5 years with positive TRAb. With RNA extracted from PBMCs as input, the TCR library was made. Specimen: peripheral blood mononuclear cells (PBMCs), collected when the disease was refractory, from a patient treated with antithyroid drugs. All receptors derive from a female donor with Graves disease.

This clonotype was counted many times. This chain links TRBV27 with TRBJ1-2, with D possibly matching TRBD1 (6 bases). This CDR3 has 13 residues. The germline gives CDR1 MNHEY, CDR2 SMNVEV (reference sequence). V lost 5 bases to trimming and J lost 3 bases, with 10 bases between them. CDR3 sequence reads: CASSLTGYYGYTF. DNA of the CDR3: TGTGCCAGCAGTCTTACAGGGTACTATGGCTACACCTTC.

Turning to this clonotype: Just one base apart from a much larger clone, this may be a read error. The genes are TRBV7-9 and TRBJ1-1, with a possible D match to TRBD1 (6 bases). V was shortened by 5 bases and J by 3 bases, with 19 bases between the two germline ends. CDR3 length: 16 residues. Germline V gene data show CDR1 as SEHNR and CDR2 as FQNEAQ (reference sequence). CDR3 sequence (DNA): TGTGCCAGCAGCCCCCGGGGGGGCAGCCTGGACACTGAAGCTTTCTTT. This translates into CASSPRGGSLDTEAFF.

V and J are TRBV10-3 and TRBJ2-7; D tentatively fits TRBD1 or TRBD2 (6 bases each). Germline-derived CDR1 and CDR2 are ENHRY and SYGVKD. The CDR3 contains 14 residues. Trimming took 0 bases from V and 2 from J, leaving 8 bases between them. The CDR3, as DNA: TGTGCCATCAGTGAGTCGCGGGACACCTACGAGCAGTACTTC. It encodes CAISESRDTYEQYF.

V and J are TRBV6-2 or TRBV6-3 and TRBJ2-2, with TRBD2 as a possible D gene (6 bases). Trimming cost V 4 bases and J 5 bases, with 17 bases left between them. The CDR3 spans 16 residues. Germline V lookup: CDR1 MNHEY, CDR2 SVGEGT. Here the CDR3 DNA reads TGTGCCAGCAGTTCCGGCAGCGGGTCATGGACCGGGGAGCTGTTTTTT. Amino acid sequence: CASSSGSGSWTGELFF.

This clonotype has just a few counts. This chain links TRBV20-1 with TRBJ2-7, with D tentatively TRBD1 (5 bases). CDR3 length: 13 amino acids. Germline CDR1 and CDR2: DFQATT and SNEGSKA (reference sequence). Trimming took 6 bases from V and 3 from J, leaving 15 bases between them. This CDR3 is CSASLQANYEQYF. As DNA, the CDR3 is TGCAGTGCGTCCCTACAGGCTAACTACGAGCAGTACTTC.

This clonotype was counted ten times or more. The chain combines TRBV27 with TRBJ2-7; D ambiguous. The CDR3 runs to 14 residues. CDR1 is MNHEY and CDR2 is SMNVEV in the germline V gene (reference sequence). The ends were cut back, 5 bases at V and 3 bases at J, with 14 bases in the middle. For the CDR3, the DNA is TGTGCCAGCAGTCCATACCAAATCGTCTACGAGCAGTACTTC. Translated: CASSPYQIVYEQYF.

The chain recombines TRBV6-5 with TRBJ2-3, with D maybe TRBD1 (5 bases). Looked up from germline, CDR1 is MNHEY and CDR2 is SVGAGI. The CDR3 spans 15 residues. V was pared by 4 bases and J by 0 bases, with 11 bases between. The chain's CDR3 is CASSSTEASTDTQYF. CDR3 bases: TGTGCCAGCAGTTCGACAGAAGCCAGCACAGATACGCAGTATTTT.

The chain links TRBV27 to TRBJ1-4; TRBD1 is a possible D gene (6 bases). Germline CDR1 and CDR2: MNHEY and SMNVEV (reference sequence). This CDR3 region has 14 residues. Trimming removed 6 bases from V and 6 bases from J, with 14 bases in between. CDR3 in amino acids: CASRTYGGHEKLFF. The CDR3 DNA sequence: TGTGCCAGCAGGACGTATGGGGGGCATGAAAAACTGTTTTTT.

This rearrangement joins TRBV19 to TRBJ1-1, with D unresolved. Germline V lookup: CDR1 LNHDA, CDR2 SQIVND (reference sequence). V dropped 1 base and J dropped 4 bases, with 7 bases sitting between them. The length of the CDR3 is 13 residues. CDR3 amino acids: CASSIGEGTEAFF. The CDR3 nucleotides are TGTGCCAGTAGTATAGGCGAGGGCACTGAAGCTTTCTTT.

This clonotype has ten or more counts. The gene calls are TRBV29-1 and TRBJ1-2; possibly TRBD1 for D (6 bases). This CDR3 is built from 11 residues. Germline lookup yields CDR1 SQVTM and CDR2 ANQGSEA. V shed 8 bases and J shed 3 bases, with 10 bases lying between them. CDR3 in amino acids: CSSWTDYGYTF. CDR3 nucleotides: TGCAGCAGCTGGACAGACTATGGCTACACCTTC.